The T cell receptor beta chain described here comes from a study of CD4 T cells in relation to SARS-CoV-2 and coronaviruses. As for the study in general: Controls used an HIV-1 Nef peptide pool or no peptide. Whole-study results and caveats: No crossreactivity against non-spike viral proteins was tested here.

As to this clone: The target antigen is unknown.

Measured with immunoSEQ multiplex PCR; TCRdb has only the in-frame clones, and not every one. The sample contains approximately 21,000 clones, around 80% of which appear only once. Unexposed donor CD4+ T cells date from about 2010-2018, before the COVID-19 pandemic. After about ten days of culture, CD4+ T cells were isolated. Sample: CD4+ T cells from PBMCs, cultured in vitro. The clonotype comes from a human donor in good health.

The CDR3 bases are TGTGCCAGCAGCTTGGGGGGCACAGGGGAGGATGAGCAGTTCTTC. This codes for CASSLGGTGEDEQFF. The chain combines TRBV11-3 with TRBJ2-1; perhaps TRBD1 as D (7 bases). This CDR3 is 15 amino acids long. V was shortened by 3 bases and J by 8 bases, with 17 bases between the two germline ends. Germline V gives CDR1 SGHNT, CDR2 YENEEA.